This is a list of T cell receptor beta chains from one sample in a study of control samples from healthy donors and cancer patients. Profiling relied on immunoSEQ multiplex PCR, and the TCRdb table lists in-frame clones only, not all of them. The sample gives 150,000 or so clones, around 95% of which show up once; around 6.1% is in the top ten. Sample: blood. These receptors were obtained from a man aged 40-49 years in good health. The CDR3 runs from the conserved cysteine through the conserved F or W. The order of the fields is clone size, D gene, V gene, J gene, CDR3 protein, CDR3 DNA. D genes are given only for firm matches. The size entry is marked missing in some rows and otherwise reads once, few, many or a size class.

once	-	TRBV30	TRBJ1-4	CAWSTRDTATNEKLFF	TGTGCCTGGAGTACGCGGGACACTGCAACTAATGAAAAACTGTTTTTT
-	-	TRBV2	TRBJ1-1	CASRGGRNTEAFF	TGTGCCAGCAGGGGGGGACGGAACACTGAAGCTTTCTTT
-	-	TRBV6-5	TRBJ2-1	CASSPSGYYNEQFF	TGTGCCAGCAGTCCCTCGGGCTACTACAATGAGCAGTTCTTC
-	-	TRBV7-9	TRBJ2-7	CASSLASPGSYEQYF	TGTGCCAGCAGCTTAGCGTCACCCGGCTCCTACGAGCAGTACTTC
once	-	TRBV18	TRBJ1-5	CASSQGEDQPQHF	TGTGCCAGCTCACAAGGAGAGGATCAGCCCCAGCATTTT
-	-	TRBV29-1	TRBJ1-4	CSVEDKRGREKLFF	TGCAGCGTTGAAGATAAGAGGGGTCGGGAAAAACTGTTTTTT
-	TRBD2	TRBV6-5	TRBJ2-7	CASSRGREHTYEQYF	TGTGCCAGCAGTCGCGGGAGGGAGCATACCTACGAGCAGTACTTC
-	-	TRBV28	TRBJ1-1	CASSGRVEAFF	TGTGCCAGCAGTGGACGGGTTGAAGCTTTCTTT
-	TRBD1	TRBV7-9	TRBJ1-4	CASSWGQSTNEKLFF	TGTGCCAGCAGCTGGGGACAGTCAACTAATGAAAAACTGTTTTTT
-	-	TRBV24-1	TRBJ2-2	CATSDWGNTGELFF	TGTGCCACCAGTGATTGGGGTAACACCGGGGAGCTGTTTTTT
-	-	TRBV7-6	TRBJ2-1	CASSFKGTNEQFF	TGTGCCAGCAGCTTTAAGGGGACGAATGAGCAGTTCTTC
-	TRBD1	TRBV18	TRBJ1-1	CASSRQGANPEAFF	TGTGCCAGCTCTCGACAGGGGGCGAACCCTGAAGCTTTCTTT
-	TRBD2	TRBV7-2	TRBJ2-7	CASSPGGGWEQYF	TGTGCCAGCAGCCCCGGGGGGGGGTGGGAGCAGTACTTC
-	-	TRBV11-2	TRBJ2-7	CASRSLGGLLGYEQYF	TGTGCCAGCAGATCCCTGGGGGGGCTGTTGGGCTACGAGCAGTACTTC
-	TRBD1	TRBV4-2	TRBJ1-1	CASSQGETGGWGTEAFF	TGTGCCAGCAGCCAAGGAGAGACAGGGGGTTGGGGCACTGAAGCTTTCTTT
once	-	TRBV21-1	TRBJ2-3	CASSKSNTQYF	TGTGCCAGCAGCAAATCAAATACGCAGTATTTT
-	TRBD1	TRBV27	TRBJ1-4	CASSPDRGESKLFF	TGTGCCAGCAGCCCCGACAGGGGAGAATCAAAACTGTTTTTT
-	-	TRBV13	TRBJ1-1	CASSIGTANTEAFF	TGTGCCAGCAGTATAGGTACAGCCAACACTGAAGCTTTCTTT
-	-	TRBV9	TRBJ1-1	CASSPRVTGFNTEAFF	TGTGCCAGCAGCCCCCGGGTCACAGGATTCAACACTGAAGCTTTCTTT
-	-	TRBV2	TRBJ1-5	CASSARQLQPQHF	TGTGCCAGCAGTGCTCGGCAACTCCAGCCCCAGCATTTT
-	-	TRBV3-1/TRBV3-2	TRBJ2-7	CASSRTTQGAYEQYF	TGTGCCAGCAGCCGGACGACACAGGGCGCCTACGAGCAGTACTTC
-	-	TRBV3-1/TRBV3-2	TRBJ1-1	CASSQVGGNTEAFF	TGTGCCAGCAGCCAAGTAGGTGGGAACACTGAAGCTTTCTTT
-	TRBD2	TRBV13	TRBJ2-3	CASSSKRGGPSTDTQYF	TGTGCCAGCAGCTCCAAGCGGGGGGGCCCATCTACAGATACGCAGTATTTT
-	-	TRBV30	TRBJ2-5	CAWSVGREQETQYF	TGTGCCTGGAGTGTCGGACGGGAACAAGAGACCCAGTACTTC
-	-	TRBV12-3/TRBV12-4	TRBJ2-3	CASSLKGSPTQYF	TGTGCCAGCAGTTTAAAGGGGTCGCCTACGCAGTATTTT
-	TRBD2	TRBV28	TRBJ2-4	CASSLLGGNIQYF	TGTGCCAGCAGTTTATTGGGGGGGAACATTCAGTACTTC
-	-	TRBV6-2/TRBV6-3	TRBJ2-3	CASSSTDTQYF	TGTGCCAGCAGTTCGACAGATACGCAGTATTTT
-	-	TRBV14	TRBJ1-2	CASSPNLGGYGYTF	TGTGCCAGCAGCCCGAACTTGGGGGGCTATGGCTACACCTTC
-	-	TRBV12-3/TRBV12-4	TRBJ2-4	CASSYREENIQYF	TGTGCCAGCAGTTACAGGGAAGAAAACATTCAGTACTTC
-	-	TRBV27	TRBJ1-1	CASSLSGGLNTEAFF	TGTGCCAGCAGTTTATCTGGAGGGTTGAACACTGAAGCTTTCTTT
once	-	TRBV4-1	TRBJ1-5	CASSQGPRNQPQHF	TGCGCCAGCAGCCAAGGGCCCAGGAATCAGCCCCAGCATTTT
few	-	TRBV12-5	TRBJ1-5	CASGPGGPAGNQPQHF	TGTGCTAGTGGTCCCGGGGGCCCCGCCGGCAATCAGCCCCAGCATTTT
-	TRBD1	TRBV5-1	TRBJ1-1	CASSLEPTGGTEAFF	TGCGCCAGCAGCTTGGAGCCTACAGGGGGCACTGAAGCTTTCTTT
-	-	TRBV19	TRBJ1-2	CASSLDGMGGYTF	TGTGCCAGTAGTCTCGACGGAATGGGAGGCTACACCTTC
-	-	TRBV24-1	TRBJ1-3	CATSDRGAGNTIYF	TGTGCCACCAGTGATAGGGGTGCTGGAAACACCATATATTTT
once	TRBD1	TRBV30	TRBJ1-1	CAYQQGYTEAFF	TGTGCCTACCAACAGGGGTACACTGAAGCTTTCTTT
-	TRBD1	TRBV28	TRBJ2-3	CASTPTGVF	TGTGCCAGCACCCCGACAGGGGTTTTT
-	TRBD2	TRBV2	TRBJ2-3	CASSATSGTDTQYF	TGTGCCAGCAGTGCCACTAGCGGCACAGATACGCAGTATTTT
-	-	TRBV3-1/TRBV3-2	TRBJ1-2	CASSQDRRTDYGYTF	TGTGCCAGCAGCCAAGACAGGAGGACAGATTATGGCTACACCTTC
-	-	TRBV24-1	TRBJ1-2	CATSDLDTNGYTF	TGTGCCACCAGTGATTTGGACACAAATGGCTACACCTTC
once	-	TRBV4-3	TRBJ2-7	CASSQASTGAYEQYF	TGCGCCAGCAGCCAAGCCTCAACCGGGGCCTACGAGCAGTACTTC
-	TRBD2	TRBV6-5	TRBJ2-3	CASSRRGGQTDTQYF	TGTGCCAGCAGCCGCCGGGGGGGGCAGACAGATACGCAGTATTTT
-	-	TRBV6-5	TRBJ1-6	CASSYLGLNSPLHF	TGTGCCAGCAGTTACCTCGGACTTAATTCACCCCTCCACTTT
-	-	TRBV29-1	TRBJ1-5	CSVTDSPWQPQHF	TGCAGCGTAACGGACAGTCCCTGGCAGCCCCAGCATTTT
-	TRBD1	TRBV5-6	TRBJ1-5	CASQAWTGINQPQHF	TGTGCCAGCCAAGCCTGGACAGGGATTAATCAGCCCCAGCATTTT
-	-	TRBV10-3	TRBJ1-5	CAISEWWANQPQHF	TGTGCCATCAGCGAGTGGTGGGCGAATCAGCCCCAGCATTTT
-	-	TRBV12-3/TRBV12-4	TRBJ1-1	CASSLYRDTEAFF	TGTGCCAGCAGTTTATACAGGGACACTGAAGCTTTCTTT
-	-	TRBV24-1	TRBJ1-5	CATSDLDSNQPQHF	TGTGCCACCAGTGATCTAGACAGCAATCAGCCCCAGCATTTT